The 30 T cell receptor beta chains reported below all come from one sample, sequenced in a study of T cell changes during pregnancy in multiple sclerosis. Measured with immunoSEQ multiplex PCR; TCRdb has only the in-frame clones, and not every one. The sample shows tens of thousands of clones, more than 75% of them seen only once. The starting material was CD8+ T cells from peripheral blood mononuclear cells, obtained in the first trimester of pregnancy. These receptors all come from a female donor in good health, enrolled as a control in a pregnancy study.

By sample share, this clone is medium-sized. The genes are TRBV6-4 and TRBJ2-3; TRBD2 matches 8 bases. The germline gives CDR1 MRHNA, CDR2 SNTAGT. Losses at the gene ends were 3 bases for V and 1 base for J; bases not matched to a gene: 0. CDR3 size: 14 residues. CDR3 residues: CASSERGGTDTQYF. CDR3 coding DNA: TGTGCCAGCAGTGAGCGGGGGGGCACAGATACGCAGTATTTT.

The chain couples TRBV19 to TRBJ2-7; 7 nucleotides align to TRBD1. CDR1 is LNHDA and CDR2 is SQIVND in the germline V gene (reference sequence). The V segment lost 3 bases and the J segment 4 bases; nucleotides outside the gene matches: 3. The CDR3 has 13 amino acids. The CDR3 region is CASSMVDRYEQYF. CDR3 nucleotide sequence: TGTGCCAGTAGTATGGTGGACAGGTACGAGCAGTACTTC. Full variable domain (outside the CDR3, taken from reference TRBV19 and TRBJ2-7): DGGITQSPKYLFRKEGQNVTLSCEQNLNHDAMYWYRQDPGQGLRLIYYSQIVNDFQKGDIAEGYSVSREKKESFPLTVTSAQKNPTAFYLCASSMVDRYEQYFGPGTRLTVT.

This CDR3 reads CASSDGTSDYNEQFF. For the CDR3, the DNA is TGTGCCAGCAGTGACGGGACTAGCGACTACAATGAGCAGTTCTTC. The chain couples TRBV6-4 to TRBJ2-1; 10 bases fit TRBD2. V was pared by 2 bases and J by 3 bases, with 1 base of the junction left unmatched. The CDR3 extends over 15 amino acids. CDR1 MRHNA and CDR2 SNTAGT come from the germline V gene.

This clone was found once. CDR3: CASGKTGGAGLSEAFF. The CDR3 DNA is TGTGCTAGTGGAAAGACAGGGGGCGCAGGATTATCTGAAGCTTTCTTT. The gene calls are TRBV12-5 and TRBJ1-1; 10 bases match TRBD1. In germline, CDR1 is LGHNT, CDR2 FRNRAP. V was clipped by 6 bases and J by 6 bases; unmatched bases: 13. The CDR3 consists of 16 residues.

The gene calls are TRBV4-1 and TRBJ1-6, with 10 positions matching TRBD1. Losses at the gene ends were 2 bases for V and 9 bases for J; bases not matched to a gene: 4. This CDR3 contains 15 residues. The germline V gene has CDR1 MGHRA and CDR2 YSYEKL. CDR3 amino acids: CASSQRQGAGSPLHF. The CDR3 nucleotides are TGCGCCAGCAGCCAAAGACAGGGGGCAGGTTCACCCCTCCACTTT.

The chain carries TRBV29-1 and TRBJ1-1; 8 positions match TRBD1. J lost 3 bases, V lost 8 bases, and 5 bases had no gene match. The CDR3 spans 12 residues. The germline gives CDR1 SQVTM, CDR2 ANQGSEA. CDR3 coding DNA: TGCAGCCTCGGACAGGGTCACACTGAAGCTTTCTTT. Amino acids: CSLGQGHTEAFF.

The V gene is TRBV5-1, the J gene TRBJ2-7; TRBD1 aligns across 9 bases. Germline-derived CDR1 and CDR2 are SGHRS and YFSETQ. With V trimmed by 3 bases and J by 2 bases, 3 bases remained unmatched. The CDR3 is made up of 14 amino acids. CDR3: CASSSGTGTYEQYF. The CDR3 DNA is TGCGCCAGCAGCTCCGGGACAGGGACCTACGAGCAGTACTTC.

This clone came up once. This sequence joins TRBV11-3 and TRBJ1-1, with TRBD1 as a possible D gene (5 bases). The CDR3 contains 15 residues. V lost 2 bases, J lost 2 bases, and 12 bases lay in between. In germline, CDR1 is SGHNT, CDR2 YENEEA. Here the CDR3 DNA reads TGTGCCAGCAGCTTATCCCCCGACAGCAACACTGAAGCTTTCTTT. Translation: CASSLSPDSNTEAFF.

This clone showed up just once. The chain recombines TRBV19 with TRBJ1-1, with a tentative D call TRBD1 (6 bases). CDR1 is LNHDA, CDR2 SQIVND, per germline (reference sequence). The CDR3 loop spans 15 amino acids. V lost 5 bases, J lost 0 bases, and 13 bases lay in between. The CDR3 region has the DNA TGTGCCAGTAGTTCCCACGGACAGATGAACACTGAAGCTTTCTTT. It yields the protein CASSSHGQMNTEAFF.

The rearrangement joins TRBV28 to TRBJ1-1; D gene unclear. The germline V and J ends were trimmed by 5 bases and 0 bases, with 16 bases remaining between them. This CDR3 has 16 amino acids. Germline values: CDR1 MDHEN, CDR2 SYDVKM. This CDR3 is CASSPVLLDMNTEAFF. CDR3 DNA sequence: TGTGCCAGCAGTCCTGTCCTTTTAGACATGAACACTGAAGCTTTCTTT.

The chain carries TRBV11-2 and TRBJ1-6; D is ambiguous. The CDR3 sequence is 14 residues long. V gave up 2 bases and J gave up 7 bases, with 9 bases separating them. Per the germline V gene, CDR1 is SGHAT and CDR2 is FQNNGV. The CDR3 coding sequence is TGTGCCAGCAGCTTATTGGGAGGGAATTCACCCCTCCACTTT. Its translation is CASSLLGGNSPLHF.

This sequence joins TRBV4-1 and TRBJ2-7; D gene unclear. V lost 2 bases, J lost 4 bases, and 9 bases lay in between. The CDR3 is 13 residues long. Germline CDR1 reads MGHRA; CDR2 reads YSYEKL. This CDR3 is CASSQFLRYEQYF. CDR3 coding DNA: TGCGCCAGCAGCCAATTCCTTCGTTACGAGCAGTACTTC.

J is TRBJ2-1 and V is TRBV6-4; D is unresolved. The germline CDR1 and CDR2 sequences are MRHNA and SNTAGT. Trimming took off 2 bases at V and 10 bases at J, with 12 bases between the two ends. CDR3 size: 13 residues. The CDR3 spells CASSDARPGEQFF. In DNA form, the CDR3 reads TGTGCCAGCAGTGACGCGAGGCCCGGGGAGCAGTTCTTC.

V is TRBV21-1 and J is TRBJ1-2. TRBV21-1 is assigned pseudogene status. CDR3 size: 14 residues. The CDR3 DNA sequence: TGTGCCAGCAGCAAAGCGCTGAGGGTTTGCGGCTACACCTTC. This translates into CASSKALRVCGYTF.

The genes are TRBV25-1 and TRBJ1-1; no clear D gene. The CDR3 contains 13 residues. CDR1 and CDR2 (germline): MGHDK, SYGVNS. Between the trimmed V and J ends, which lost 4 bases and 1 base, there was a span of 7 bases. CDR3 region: CASSGPGNTEAFF. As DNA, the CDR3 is TGTGCCAGCAGTGGCCCCGGGAACACTGAAGCTTTCTTT.

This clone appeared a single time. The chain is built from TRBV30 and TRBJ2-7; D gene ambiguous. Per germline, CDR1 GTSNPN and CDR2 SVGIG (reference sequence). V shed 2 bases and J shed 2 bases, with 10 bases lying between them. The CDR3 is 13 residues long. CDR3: CAWSLRQAYEQYF. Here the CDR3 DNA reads TGTGCCTGGAGTCTCCGTCAGGCCTACGAGCAGTACTTC.

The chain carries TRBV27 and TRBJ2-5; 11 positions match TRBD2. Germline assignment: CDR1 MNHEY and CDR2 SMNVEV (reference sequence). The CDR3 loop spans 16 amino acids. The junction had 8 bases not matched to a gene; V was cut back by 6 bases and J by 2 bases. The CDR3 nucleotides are TGTGCCAGCAGCCGCACTAGCGGGGGCCGACAAGAGACCCAGTACTTC. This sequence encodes CASSRTSGGRQETQYF.

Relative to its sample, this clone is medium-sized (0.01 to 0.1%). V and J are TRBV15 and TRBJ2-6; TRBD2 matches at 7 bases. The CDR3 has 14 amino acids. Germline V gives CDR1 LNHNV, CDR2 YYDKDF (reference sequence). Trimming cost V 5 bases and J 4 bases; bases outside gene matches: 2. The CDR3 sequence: CATSGGEGANVLTF. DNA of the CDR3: TGTGCCACCAGCGGGGGGGAAGGGGCCAACGTCCTGACTTTC.

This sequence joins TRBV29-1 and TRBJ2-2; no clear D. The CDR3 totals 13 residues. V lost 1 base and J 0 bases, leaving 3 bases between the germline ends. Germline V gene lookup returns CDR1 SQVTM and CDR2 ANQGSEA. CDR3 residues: CSVEGPNTGELFF. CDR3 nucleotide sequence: TGCAGCGTTGAAGGGCCGAACACCGGGGAGCTGTTTTTT.

The CDR3 nucleotides are TGTGCCAGCAGCTTGCCTGACAGGGGATTGGACACTGAAGCTTTCTTT. It specifies CASSLPDRGLDTEAFF. The chain recombines TRBV5-4 with TRBJ1-1; 8 bases line up with TRBD1. The CDR3 covers 16 residues. Per germline, CDR1 SGHNT and CDR2 YYREEE (reference sequence). Germline trimming cut 1 base from V and 3 bases from J; bases unmatched to any gene: 8.

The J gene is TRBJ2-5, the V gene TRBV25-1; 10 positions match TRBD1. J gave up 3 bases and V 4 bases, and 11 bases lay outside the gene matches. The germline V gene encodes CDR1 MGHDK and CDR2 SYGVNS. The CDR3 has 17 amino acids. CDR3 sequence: CASSALPGDRGEETQYF. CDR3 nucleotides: TGTGCCAGCAGTGCTTTACCCGGGGACAGGGGTGAAGAGACCCAGTACTTC.

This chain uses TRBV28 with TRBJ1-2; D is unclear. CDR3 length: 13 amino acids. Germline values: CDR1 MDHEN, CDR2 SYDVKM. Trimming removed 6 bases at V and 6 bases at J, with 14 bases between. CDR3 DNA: TGTGCCAGCAGCCCAGTCGGGGTGAATGGCTACACCTTC. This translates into CASSPVGVNGYTF.

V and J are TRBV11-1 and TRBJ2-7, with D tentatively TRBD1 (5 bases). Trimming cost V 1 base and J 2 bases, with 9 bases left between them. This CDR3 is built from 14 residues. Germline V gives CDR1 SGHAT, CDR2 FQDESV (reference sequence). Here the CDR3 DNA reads TGTGCCAGCAGCTTAGGTCGCAGGGCCTACGAGCAGTACTTC. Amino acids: CASSLGRRAYEQYF.

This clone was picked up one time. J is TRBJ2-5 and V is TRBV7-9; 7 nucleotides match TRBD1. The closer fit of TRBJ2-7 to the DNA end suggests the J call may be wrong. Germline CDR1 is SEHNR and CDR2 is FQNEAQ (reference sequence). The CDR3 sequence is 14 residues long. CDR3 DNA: TGTGCCAGCAGAGGGGACAGAGACTCCTACGAGCAGTACTTC. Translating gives CASRGDRDSYEQYF.

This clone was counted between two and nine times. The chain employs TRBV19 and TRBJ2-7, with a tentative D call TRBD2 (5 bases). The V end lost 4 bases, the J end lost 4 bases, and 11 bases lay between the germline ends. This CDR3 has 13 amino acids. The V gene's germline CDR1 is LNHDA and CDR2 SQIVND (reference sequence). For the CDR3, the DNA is TGTGCCAGTAGTAACGGGATTGGGTACGAGCAGTACTTC. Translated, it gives CASSNGIGYEQYF.

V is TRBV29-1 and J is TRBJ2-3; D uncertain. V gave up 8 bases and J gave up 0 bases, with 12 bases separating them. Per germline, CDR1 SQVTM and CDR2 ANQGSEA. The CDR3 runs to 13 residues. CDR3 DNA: TGCAGCTATTCCCTCGTCAGCACAGATACGCAGTATTTT. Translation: CSYSLVSTDTQYF.

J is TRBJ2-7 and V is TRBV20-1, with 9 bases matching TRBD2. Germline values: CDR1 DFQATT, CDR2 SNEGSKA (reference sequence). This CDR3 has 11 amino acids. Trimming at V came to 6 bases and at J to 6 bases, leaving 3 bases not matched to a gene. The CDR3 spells CSARRGGEQYF. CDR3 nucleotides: TGCAGTGCGCGGCGGGGGGGCGAGCAGTACTTC.

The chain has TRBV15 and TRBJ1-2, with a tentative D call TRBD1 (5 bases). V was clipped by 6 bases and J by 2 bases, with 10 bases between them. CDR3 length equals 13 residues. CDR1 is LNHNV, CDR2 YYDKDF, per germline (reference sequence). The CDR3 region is CATRDTTNYGYTF. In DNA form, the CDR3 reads TGTGCCACCAGGGACACCACCAACTATGGCTACACCTTC.

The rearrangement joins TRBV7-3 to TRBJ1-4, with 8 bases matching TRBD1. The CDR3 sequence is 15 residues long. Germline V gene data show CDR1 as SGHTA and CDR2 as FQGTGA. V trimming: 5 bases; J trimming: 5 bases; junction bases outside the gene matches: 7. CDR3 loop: CASSQLGTGNEKLFF. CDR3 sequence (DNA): TGTGCCAGCAGCCAGTTAGGGACAGGAAATGAAAAACTGTTTTTT.

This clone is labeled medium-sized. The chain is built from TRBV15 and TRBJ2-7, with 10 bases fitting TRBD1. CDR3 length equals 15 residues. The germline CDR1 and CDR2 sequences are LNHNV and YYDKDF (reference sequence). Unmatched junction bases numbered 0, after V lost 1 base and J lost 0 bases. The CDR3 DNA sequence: TGTGCCACCAGCAGAGGGACAGGGGGCTCCTACGAGCAGTACTTC. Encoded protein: CATSRGTGGSYEQYF. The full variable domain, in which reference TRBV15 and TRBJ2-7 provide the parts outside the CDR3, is DAMVIQNPRYQVTQFGKPVTLSCSQTLNHNVMYWYQQKSSQAPKLLFHYYDKDFNNEADTPDNFQSRRPNTSFCFLDIRSPGLGDTAMYLCATSRGTGGSYEQYFGPGTRLTVT.